This T cell receptor beta chain came from a study of control samples from healthy donors and cancer patients. This table comes from immunoSEQ multiplex PCR, and its TCRdb copy is limited to in-frame clones, with some not included. This sample has about 80,000 clones, with 85% to 90% found just once. Losses at the gene ends were 4 bases for V and 2 bases for J; bases not matched to a gene: 10. The CDR3 totals 16 residues. CDR1 and CDR2 from the germline V gene are SGHDT and YYEEEE. The TCR comes from a man aged 50-60 years in good health. The chain has TRBV5-6 and TRBJ2-7; 9 nucleotides agree with TRBD1. Sequencing was carried out using blood. The CDR3 DNA follows: TGTGCCAGCAGCGGGCTGCCGGGACAGGGAACCTACGAGCAGTACTTC. Translated: CASSGLPGQGTYEQYF.